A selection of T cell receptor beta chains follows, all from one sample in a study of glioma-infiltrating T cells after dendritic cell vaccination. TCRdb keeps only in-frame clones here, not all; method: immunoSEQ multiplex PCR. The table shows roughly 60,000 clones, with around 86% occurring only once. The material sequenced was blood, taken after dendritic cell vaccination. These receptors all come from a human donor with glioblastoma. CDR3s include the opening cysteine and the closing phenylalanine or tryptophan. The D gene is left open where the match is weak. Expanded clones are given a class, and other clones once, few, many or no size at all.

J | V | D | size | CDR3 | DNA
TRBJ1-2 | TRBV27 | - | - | CASSDGNYGYTF | TGTGCCAGCAGTGACGGGAACTATGGCTACACCTTC
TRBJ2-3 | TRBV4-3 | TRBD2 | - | CASSQATSGATDTQYF | TGCGCCAGCAGCCAAGCGACTAGCGGGGCCACAGATACGCAGTATTTT
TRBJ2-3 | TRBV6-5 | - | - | CASSYNQGKSTDTQYF | TGTGCCAGCAGTTACAATCAGGGGAAGAGCACAGATACGCAGTATTTT
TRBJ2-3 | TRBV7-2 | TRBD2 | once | CASSSPGGLRGAGTDTQYF | TGTGCCAGCAGTTCCCCGGGGGGCTTGCGGGGGGCCGGAACAGATACGCAGTATTTT
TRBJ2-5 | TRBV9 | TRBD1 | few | CASSVSDRVLETQYF | TGTGCCAGCAGCGTATCGGACAGGGTGTTGGAGACCCAGTACTTC
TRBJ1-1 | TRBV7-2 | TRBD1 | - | CASSSSGTGIGAFF | TGTGCCAGCAGCTCATCCGGGACAGGGATCGGGGCTTTCTTT
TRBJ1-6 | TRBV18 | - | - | CASSPQGNGGNSPLHF | TGTGCCAGCTCACCACAGGGGAATGGCGGTAATTCACCCCTCCACTTT
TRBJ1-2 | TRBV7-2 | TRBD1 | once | CASSLDWQGAYGYTF | TGTGCCAGCAGCTTAGACTGGCAGGGGGCGTATGGCTACACCTTC
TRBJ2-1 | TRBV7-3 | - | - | CASSLGMGSVGNEQFF | TGTGCCAGCAGCCTCGGGATGGGGAGTGTGGGCAATGAGCAGTTCTTC
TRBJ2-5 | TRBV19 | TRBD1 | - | CASSIGGTGRQETQYF | TGTGCCAGTAGTATAGGGGGGACAGGGCGACAAGAGACCCAGTACTTC
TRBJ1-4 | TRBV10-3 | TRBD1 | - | CAISEAGGIEKLFF | TGTGCCATCAGTGAAGCAGGGGGCATTGAAAAACTGTTTTTT
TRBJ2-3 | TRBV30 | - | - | CAWRGPSGTDTQYF | TGTGCCTGGAGGGGGCCATCCGGCACAGATACGCAGTATTTT
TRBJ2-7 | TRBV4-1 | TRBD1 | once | CASSQADRGQLYEQYF | TGCGCCAGCAGCCAAGCCGACAGGGGCCAACTCTACGAGCAGTACTTC
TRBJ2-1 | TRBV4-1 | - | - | CASSQGLAPRYNEQFF | TGCGCCAGCAGCCAGGGGCTAGCGCCCCGGTACAATGAGCAGTTCTTC
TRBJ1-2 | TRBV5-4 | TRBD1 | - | CASSPGQGGSGYTF | TGTGCCAGCAGCCCCGGACAGGGCGGGAGTGGCTACACCTTC
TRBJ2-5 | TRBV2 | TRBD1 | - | CASSEGTGAAETQYF | TGTGCCAGCAGTGAAGGGACAGGGGCGGCGGAGACCCAGTACTTC
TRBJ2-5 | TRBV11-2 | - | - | CASSFQGRETQYF | TGTGCCAGCAGCTTCCAGGGTAGAGAGACCCAGTACTTC
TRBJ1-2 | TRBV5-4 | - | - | CASSLYSDYGYTF | TGTGCCAGCAGCTTGTACTCGGACTATGGCTACACCTTC
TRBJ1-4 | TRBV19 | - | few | CASSILAATNEKLFF | -
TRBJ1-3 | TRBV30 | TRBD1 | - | CAWGTGAGNTIYF | TGTGCCTGGGGGACAGGGGCTGGAAACACCATATATTTT